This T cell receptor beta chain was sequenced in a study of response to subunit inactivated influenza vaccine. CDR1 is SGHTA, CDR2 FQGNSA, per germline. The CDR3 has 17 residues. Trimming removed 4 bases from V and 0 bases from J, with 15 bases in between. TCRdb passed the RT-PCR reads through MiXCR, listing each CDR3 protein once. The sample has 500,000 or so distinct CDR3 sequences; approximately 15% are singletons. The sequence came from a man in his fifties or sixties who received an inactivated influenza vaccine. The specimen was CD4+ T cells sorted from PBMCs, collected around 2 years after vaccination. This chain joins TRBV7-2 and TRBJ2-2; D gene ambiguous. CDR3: CASSSHVRAANTGELFF. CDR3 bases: TGTGCCAGCAGCTCCCACGTTAGGGCCGCGAACACCGGGGAGCTGTTTTTT.